The T cell receptor beta chain described here comes from a study of blood T cell repertoires in COVID-19. The wider study: The analysed material was cDNA or gDNA that came from T cells, B-cell-depleted T cells, or PBMCs.

Some clones are missing from TCRdb's copy, which holds only in-frame ones; the method was immunoSEQ multiplex PCR. The sample yields more than 30,000 clones, 70% to 90% seen once. This clonotype was sampled from a man between 60 and 75 years old with active COVID-19. Material: peripheral blood.

DNA for the CDR3: TGTGCCACCAGTGATCTTGCTGGGACTAGCGGGAGGGCGGGACCCTCCTACAATGAGCAGTTCTTC. It translates to CATSDLAGTSGRAGPSYNEQFF. The chain carries TRBV24-1 and TRBJ2-1; TRBD2 agrees at 16 bases. The CDR3 has 22 amino acids. Germline CDR1 reads KGHDR; CDR2 reads SFDVKD. J gave up 0 bases and V 3 bases, and 13 bases lay outside the gene matches.